Presented here are 21 T cell receptor beta chains from one specimen sequenced in a study of shared clonotypes between healthy human individuals (dated by TCRdb to 2018 to 2020). Receptor amplification or capture employed the immunoSEQ multiplex PCR assay. TCRdb mirrors the immuneACCESS table, restricted to in-frame sequences. Some clones are absent from its copies; in checked studies, under half trace to an unresolved V gene, and the reason for the others is unknown. The table for this sample lists approximately 2,200,000 clones; more than 85% of them were counted only once. Of the sample, more than 1.5% falls within the top ten clones. CD8 naive samples were obtained by positive selection for CCR7 among CD45RO-negative cells, yielding a CD45RA+CCR7+ population from which TemRA cells were excluded. Material for sequencing was naive CD8+ T cells from PBMCs. According to the study, the label for this sample's cell subset or site signals: CD45RA+CCR7+. These receptors were taken from a man between 18 and 35 years old in good health. Some clones in this sample may be carry-over from other donors' samples.

V is TRBV25-1 and J is TRBJ2-7; 7 positions match TRBD2. CDR3 length: 15 residues. After removal of 1 base from V and 3 bases from J, the junction contained 6 bases not matched to a gene. Germline CDR1 and CDR2: MGHDK and SYGVNS. CDR3 sequence: CASSEWGEGRYEQYF. The CDR3 coding sequence is TGTGCCAGCAGTGAATGGGGGGAGGGGCGCTACGAGCAGTACTTC.

V and J are TRBV6-1 and TRBJ2-7; D unclear. CDR3 length equals 17 residues. V lost 0 bases to trimming and J lost 4 bases, with 19 bases between them. Germline V gene data show CDR1 as MNHNS and CDR2 as SASEGT. The DNA for the CDR3 is TGTGCCAGCAGTGAAGCGCGGTTGGGCTCTGGATGGTACGAGCAGTACTTC. This codes for CASSEARLGSGWYEQYF.

The chain employs TRBV6-5 and TRBJ2-2; TRBD1 aligns across 10 bases. This CDR3 is 16 amino acids long. Losses at the gene ends were 1 base for V and 4 bases for J; bases not matched to a gene: 3. Germline CDR1 and CDR2: MNHEY and SVGAGI. Here the CDR3 reads CASSYWGQGFTGELFF. Here the CDR3 DNA reads TGTGCCAGCAGTTACTGGGGACAGGGGTTCACCGGGGAGCTGTTTTTT.

The chain links TRBV27 to TRBJ2-1; the D gene is possibly TRBD1 (5 bases). V was shortened by 7 bases and J by 0 bases, with 13 bases between the two germline ends. CDR1 is MNHEY, CDR2 SMNVEV, per germline (reference sequence). The CDR3 is 15 amino acids. The chain's CDR3 is CASIRQLSSYNEQFF. CDR3 coding DNA: TGTGCCAGCATTCGACAGCTGAGCTCCTACAATGAGCAGTTCTTC.

The CDR3 loop is CASSLEGRGDTQYF. The CDR3 region has the DNA TGTGCCAGCAGCTTGGAAGGCAGGGGAGATACGCAGTATTTT. V is TRBV5-4 and J is TRBJ2-3, with TRBD1 as a possible D gene (6 bases). The CDR3 loop spans 14 amino acids. Trimming pared 0 bases from V and 5 bases from J, leaving 10 bases between. Per germline, CDR1 SGHNT and CDR2 YYREEE (reference sequence).

Comments on this clone: This sample also contains other DNA sequences that code for the same CDR3. The chain employs TRBV28 and TRBJ1-1, with TRBD1 as a possible D gene (5 bases). The germline gives CDR1 MDHEN, CDR2 SYDVKM. Deletions cut 2 bases from V and 4 bases from J, with 8 bases between. The CDR3 runs to 13 residues. Here the CDR3 reads CASSLGTGTEAFF. CDR3 DNA sequence: TGTGCCAGCAGTTTAGGGACGGGCACTGAAGCTTTCTTT.

The count of this clone is one. The rearrangement joins TRBV7-9 to TRBJ2-1; TRBD2 matches at 15 bases. This CDR3 comprises 18 residues. Germline-derived CDR1 and CDR2 are SEHNR and FQNEAQ (reference sequence). J was trimmed by 4 bases and V by 5 bases; bases with no gene match: 9. This chain's CDR3 is CASSPSGLAGGYYNEQFF. In nucleotides, the CDR3 is TGTGCCAGCAGCCCCTCGGGACTAGCGGGAGGATATTACAATGAGCAGTTCTTC.

J is TRBJ2-1 and V is TRBV7-9; 7 positions agree with TRBD1. The CDR3 totals 16 residues. V was pared by 7 bases and J by 4 bases, with 13 bases of the junction left unmatched. From germline, CDR1 is SEHNR and CDR2 FQNEAQ (reference sequence). The CDR3 region is CASTAPGTESYNEQFF. Here the CDR3 DNA reads TGTGCCAGCACAGCCCCCGGGACAGAAAGTTACAATGAGCAGTTCTTC.

J is TRBJ1-2 and V is TRBV21-1; the table's D call TRBD1 went unverified against the DNA. TRBV21-1 is designated a pseudogene. The CDR3 sequence is 15 residues long. This CDR3 reads CASSPQDTTNYGYTF. The DNA for the CDR3 is TGTGCCAGCAGCCCGCAGGACACAACTAACTATGGCTACACCTTC.

The chain has TRBV5-4 and TRBJ2-5; D uncertain. The DNA end favors TRBJ2-7, so the J call may be wrong. This CDR3 comprises 15 residues. The germline gives CDR1 SGHNT, CDR2 YYREEE (reference sequence). In DNA form, the CDR3 reads TGTGCCAGCAGCTTGGCCCTCCCGGGCCCCCTCGAGCAGTACTTC. Translated, it gives CASSLALPGPLEQYF.

As regards this clone: Other DNA sequences from this sample encode an identical CDR3 as well. In DNA, the CDR3 is TGCGCCAGCAGCCAAGTCGGCTCCTACGAGCAGTACTTC. It codes for CASSQVGSYEQYF. The V and J genes are TRBV4-1 and TRBJ2-7, with D hard to call. CDR3 length: 13 amino acids. CDR1 is MGHRA, CDR2 YSYEKL, per germline. Trimming left V 1 base short and J 0 bases short, with 4 bases between.

The CDR3 nucleotides are TGTGCCAGCAGCCTGGGGGTATTCAATGAGCAGTTCTTC. As protein: CASSLGVFNEQFF. The chain carries TRBV5-6 and TRBJ2-1, with D perhaps TRBD1 or TRBD2 (5 bases each). CDR3 length equals 13 residues. V lost 4 bases and J lost 6, with 11 bases in between. The germline V gene has CDR1 SGHDT and CDR2 YYEEEE.

The chain's CDR3 is CSVGVEGNTIYF. The CDR3 DNA sequence: TGCAGCGTTGGGGTCGAGGGAAACACCATATATTTT. The rearrangement links TRBV29-1 to TRBJ1-3; D unclear. Trimming shortened V by 4 bases and J by 4 bases, and 8 bases separated the two germline ends. This CDR3 has 12 amino acids. Germline V lookup: CDR1 SQVTM, CDR2 ANQGSEA.

The chain links TRBV27 to TRBJ2-1, with 7 bases matching TRBD2. The CDR3 covers 14 residues. Germline V gives CDR1 MNHEY, CDR2 SMNVEV (reference sequence). Trimming cost V 8 bases and J 7 bases; bases outside gene matches: 11. The CDR3 reads CASRSGMVRNEQFF. CDR3 nucleotide sequence: TGTGCCAGCCGAAGCGGGATGGTGAGGAATGAGCAGTTCTTC.

V is TRBV28 and J is TRBJ2-7; D is possibly TRBD1 (8 bases). The CDR3 is 14 residues long. Germline CDR1 MDHEN, CDR2 SYDVKM. The V and J ends lost 7 bases and 5 bases respectively, with 18 bases between them. CDR3 in DNA: TGTGCCAGCAACAGGGGGGGCAGGGTAAACGAGCAGTACTTC. This gives the protein CASNRGGRVNEQYF. The variable domain in full, with the rest retrieved from reference TRBV28 and TRBJ2-7, is DVKVTQSSRYLVKRTGEKVFLECVQDMDHENMFWYRQDPGLGLRLIYFSYDVKMKEKGDIPEGYSVSREKKERFSLILESASTNQTSMYLCASNRGGRVNEQYFGPGTRLTVT.

The CDR3 loop is CASSLPTGTLDTQYF. The CDR3, as DNA: TGCGCCAGCAGCCTTCCCACAGGGACACTAGATACGCAGTATTTT. The chain couples TRBV4-1 to TRBJ2-3; weak D call: TRBD1 (6 bases). With 4 bases removed from V and 5 bases from J, the gap between germline ends came to 16 bases. The CDR3 covers 15 residues. Germline CDR1 and CDR2: MGHRA and YSYEKL.

This chain joins TRBV7-9 and TRBJ2-7; possible D gene TRBD2, 6 bases. The CDR3 has 15 amino acids. Germline CDR1 and CDR2: SEHNR and FQNEAQ (reference sequence). V was pared by 3 bases and J by 5 bases, with 17 bases between. CDR3 residues: CASSLNPGEVDEQYF. The CDR3 nucleotides read TGTGCCAGCAGCTTGAATCCGGGGGAGGTCGACGAGCAGTACTTC.

The J gene is TRBJ1-2, the V gene TRBV28; D unclear. V gave up 5 bases and J gave up 5 bases, with 6 bases separating them. CDR3 length: 11 residues. Germline CDR1 MDHEN, CDR2 SYDVKM. The CDR3 reads CASSPEYGYTF. In DNA form, the CDR3 reads TGTGCCAGCAGTCCGGAGTATGGCTACACCTTC.

This rearrangement joins TRBV7-9 to TRBJ2-7, with 7 bases aligning to TRBD1. The J segment lost 3 bases and the V segment lost 5 bases, leaving 10 bases of the junction unmatched. From germline, CDR1 is SEHNR and CDR2 FQNEAQ (reference sequence). CDR3 length equals 15 residues. Here the CDR3 reads CASSGPGTDSYEQYF. CDR3 DNA sequence: TGTGCCAGCAGCGGCCCCGGGACAGATAGCTACGAGCAGTACTTC.

J is TRBJ1-5 and V is TRBV7-9, with D unresolved. CDR1 is SEHNR and CDR2 is FQNEAQ in the germline V gene (reference sequence). This CDR3 is 14 amino acids long. The V end was cut by 4 bases, the J end by 0 bases, with 7 bases between. The CDR3: CASSSLVSNQPQHF. CDR3 nucleotide sequence: TGTGCCAGCAGCTCTCTGGTTAGCAATCAGCCCCAGCATTTT. The full variable domain, its missing parts supplied by reference TRBV7-9 and TRBJ1-5, is DTGVSQNPRHKITKRGQNVTFRCDPISEHNRLYWYRQTLGQGPEFLTYFQNEAQLEKSRLLSDRFSAERPKGSFSTLEIQRTEQGDSAMYLCASSSLVSNQPQHFGDGTRLSIL.

This chain joins TRBV9 and TRBJ1-4, with D possibly TRBD1 on 6 matching bases. CDR1 is SGDLS, CDR2 YYNGEE, per germline. The CDR3 loop spans 14 amino acids. Trimming removed 4 bases at V and 6 bases at J, with 13 bases between. CDR3 nucleotides: TGTGCCAGCAGCCCAGACAGGTTGGATGAAAAACTGTTTTTT. Amino acid sequence: CASSPDRLDEKLFF.